This record concerns one T cell receptor (beta chain) sequence. This sample stems from a study of blood T cells in healthy people across ages. CDR1 SQVTM and CDR2 ANQGSEA come from the germline V gene. Trimming shortened V by 4 bases and J by 8 bases, and 9 bases separated the two germline ends. This CDR3 comprises 11 residues. With a J-beta primer mix and a sample-barcoded 5' primer, a second PCR ran about 7 to 11 cycles. TCRdb fed the 5' RACE reads into MiXCR, producing one record per CDR3 protein. The sample shows 650,000 to 1,000,000 distinct CDR3 sequences, 35% to 40% of them seen only once. The TCR sequence derives from a man between 18 and 35 years old in good health. The sequencing sample was made of blood. The chain employs TRBV29-1 and TRBJ2-1; tentative D call: TRBD1 (5 bases). Here the CDR3 reads CSVGGFYEQFF. In DNA form, the CDR3 reads TGCAGCGTTGGGGGCTTTTATGAGCAGTTCTTC.